The clone carrying this TCR beta chain was recorded at least ten times. Its target is unknown. The record originates from a study of T cells in Graves' hyperthyroidism and ophthalmopathy. Study conclusions and caveats: Among clonotypes expanded in thyroid above 0.001, most were also found in blood.

With 3 bases removed from V and 5 bases from J, the gap between germline ends came to 7 bases. The germline gives CDR1 GTSNPN, CDR2 SVGIG (reference sequence). The CDR3 loop spans 11 amino acids. On the basis of clinical symptoms, serum thyroxine and TRAb, thyroid ultrasound and orbital computed tomography, diagnoses were made. The CDR3 regions of TCR beta were amplified from RNA transcripts. The TCR CDR3 was amplified in a first-round RT-PCR using the HTBI primer set. TCRdb called the multiplex PCR reads again in MiXCR, with one record for every CDR3 protein. Of a few hundred thousand distinct CDR3 sequences listed, roughly 14% were seen once; the top ten hold around 20%.

This clonotype was sampled from a woman aged 25 to 39 with Graves' ophthalmopathy. The gene calls are TRBV30 and TRBJ2-5; D is uncertain. Sequenced input: blood. The CDR3 nucleotides are TGTGCCTGGAGGACCGGGGAGACCCAGTACTTC. Its translation: CAWRTGETQYF. Full variable domain (outside the CDR3, taken from reference TRBV30 and TRBJ2-5): SQTIHQWPATLVQPVGSPLSLECTVEGTSNPNLYWYRQAAGRGLQLLFYSVGIGQISSEVPQNLSASRPQDRQFILSSKKLLLSDSGFYLCAWRTGETQYFGPGTRLLVL.